These T cell receptor beta chains were read from a single sample in a study of spatial heterogeneity in lung cancer. TCRdb re-called the 5' RACE reads through MiXCR, storing one row per CDR3 protein. The sample contains 7,000 to 8,500 distinct CDR3 sequences, around 15% of which appear only once. Material: normal lung tissue next to the tumor, obtained at surgery. These receptors originate from a male donor with early-stage non-small cell lung cancer. Both conserved end residues are part of each CDR3. Each record gives: V gene, D gene, clone size, J gene, CDR3 DNA, CDR3 protein. A D gene is named only where the DNA matches it firmly. Clone sizes are given selectively: once, few, many, or a class where the clone is expanded.

>TRBV30|NA|many|TRBJ1-1
TGTGCCTGGAGTGTACGCCAGGCAGGGAGAACTGAAGCTTTCTTT
CAWSVRQAGRTEAFF
>TRBV19|NA|medium-sized|TRBJ1-5
TGTGCCAGTAGTGGCGGGACCGCTAGCAATCAGCCCCAGCATTTT
CASSGGTASNQPQHF
>TRBV6-2/TRBV6-3|TRBD2|few|TRBJ2-1
TGTGCCAGCAAACTAGCGGGGGCCAATGAGCAGTTCTTC
CASKLAGANEQFF
>TRBV20-1|NA|few|TRBJ2-2
TGCAGTGCTAGAGTCTTGGGCAGGAACACCGGGGAGCTGTTTTTT
CSARVLGRNTGELFF
>TRBV20-1|NA|many|TRBJ2-7
TGCAGTGCTAGAGGAGTGGACAGTGGCTACGAGCAGTACTTC
CSARGVDSGYEQYF
>TRBV6-1|TRBD1|many|TRBJ2-1
TGTGCCAGCAGGCGACAGGGGCTCTCCTACAATGAGCAGTTCTTC
CASRRQGLSYNEQFF
>TRBV28|NA|many|TRBJ2-5
TGTGCCAGCAGCCGGCCGGCAGCTGATAAAGAGACCCAGTACTTC
CASSRPAADKETQYF
>TRBV4-1|NA|NA|TRBJ2-5
TGCGCCAGCAGCCAAGATCCGGTGGGGGGGCTCGAGACCCAGTACTTC
CASSQDPVGGLETQYF
>TRBV6-6|NA|NA|TRBJ2-3
TGTGCCAGCAGTCAGGGGGGCCCAGATACGCAGTATTTT
CASSQGGPDTQYF
>TRBV5-1|TRBD2|many|TRBJ2-1
TGCGCCAGCAGCCCCTGGGCTAGCGGGCAACTGGGGTTCTTC
CASSPWASGQLGFF
>TRBV28|NA|once|TRBJ1-1
TGTGCCAGCAGTTTTAGTCGTTCCAGCAACACTGAAGCTTTCTTT
CASSFSRSSNTEAFF
>TRBV5-1|NA|NA|TRBJ1-4
TGCGCCAGCAGCTTGGATGGTTATGAAAAACTGTTTTTT
CASSLDGYEKLFF
>TRBV6-1|NA|NA|TRBJ1-1
TGTGCCAGCCGTAACAGTCGACAAGCTTTCTTT
CASRNSRQAFF
>TRBV28|NA|many|TRBJ2-7
TGTGCCGTCCTGGCAGGGTGGGGATACGAGCAGTACTTC
CAVLAGWGYEQYF
>TRBV30|NA|many|TRBJ1-1
TGTGCCTGGAGTGTGGAGGTTGAAGCTTTCTTT
CAWSVEVEAFF
>TRBV20-1|TRBD1|many|TRBJ1-5
TGCAGTGCTATGGACAGGTTTAGCAATCAGCCCCAGCATTTT
CSAMDRFSNQPQHF
>TRBV30|NA|many|TRBJ2-7
TGTGCCTGGAAATCATGGGGAATGGGGGAATACGAGCAGTACTTC
CAWKSWGMGEYEQYF
>TRBV5-4|NA|many|TRBJ2-4
TGTGCCAGCAGCTTGAGCTCCTTCAAAAACATTCAGTACTTC
CASSLSSFKNIQYF
>TRBV24-1|NA|medium-sized|TRBJ2-1
TGTGCCACCAGTGACCCCGCCGCCTCCAGCAATGAGCAGTTCTTC
CATSDPAASSNEQFF
>TRBV9|TRBD1|NA|TRBJ1-1
TGTGCCAGCAGCACTGGACAGGTTACGAACACTGAAGCTTTCTTT
CASSTGQVTNTEAFF
>TRBV3-1|TRBD1|NA|TRBJ1-2
TGTGCCAGCAGAGGGGACAGAGTCAACTATGGCTACACCTTC
CASRGDRVNYGYTF
>TRBV7-8|TRBD2|few|TRBJ2-5
TGTGCCAGCAGCTTTACTAGCGGAGAAGAGACCCAGTACTTC
CASSFTSGEETQYF
>TRBV7-2|TRBD2|many|TRBJ2-3
TGTGCCAGCAGCTTAGGGGAGCGGGGGTATGCAGATACGCAGTATTTT
CASSLGERGYADTQYF
>TRBV28|NA|few|TRBJ2-3
TGTGCCAGCAGATCAGGGGCCTTCACAGATACGCAGTATTTT
CASRSGAFTDTQYF
>TRBV7-2|TRBD2|medium-sized|TRBJ2-1
TGTGCCAGCAGCTTAGCGCATGGACTAGCGGGAGTCTACAATGAGCAGTTCTTC
CASSLAHGLAGVYNEQFF
>TRBV3-1|TRBD2|NA|TRBJ2-1
TGTGCCAGCAGCCAATTCCCCGGGACTAGCGGGAACAATGAGCAGTTCTTC
CASSQFPGTSGNNEQFF
>TRBV7-2|TRBD1|few|TRBJ1-5
TGTGCCAGCAGCTGGGACAGGGAAGACCCCCAGCATTTT
CASSWDREDPQHF
>TRBV4-1|TRBD1|NA|TRBJ2-4
TGCGCCAGCAGCCCTTCGGGACAGGCAATATCAAACATTCAGTACTTC
CASSPSGQAISNIQYF
>TRBV6-2/TRBV6-3|TRBD2|NA|TRBJ2-1
TGTGCCAGCAGTCGTCCTACGGCGGGGGGCTACAATGAGCAGTTCTTC
CASSRPTAGGYNEQFF
>TRBV6-6|NA|many|TRBJ2-7
TGTGCCAGCAGTCCCGAGGGTCACGAGCAGTACTTC
CASSPEGHEQYF
>TRBV20-1|NA|NA|TRBJ2-5
TGCAGCGCAGGGGTCGTGAGAGGGACCCAGTACTTC
CSAGVVRGTQYF